A single sample gave rise to the 10 T cell receptor beta chains below, sequenced in a study of T cells in Graves' hyperthyroidism and ophthalmopathy. Researchers amplified the TCR beta CDR3 regions from RNA transcripts. The HTBI primer set drove a first-round RT-PCR of the TCR CDR3. TCRdb reanalysed the multiplex PCR reads using MiXCR and keeps one entry per CDR3 protein. The sample has around 580,000 distinct CDR3 sequences; roughly a sixth are singletons. Sequencing was done on a sample of blood. These receptors originate from a woman aged 18-29 years with Graves' hyperthyroidism.

This clonotype was recorded at least ten times. The V and J genes are TRBV2 and TRBJ2-2; tentatively, D is TRBD1 (5 bases). The germline V and J ends were trimmed by 8 bases and 5 bases, with 12 bases remaining between them. Per the germline V gene, CDR1 is SNHLY and CDR2 is FYNNEI. The CDR3 totals 13 residues. Written as DNA, the CDR3 is TGTGCCAGCGGACACGAGCGAACCGGGGAGCTGTTTTTT. Amino acid sequence: CASGHERTGELFF.

This clonotype was counted ten times or more. V gene TRBV20-1 combines with J gene TRBJ2-5; D tentatively fits TRBD1 or TRBD2 (7 bases each). CDR1 and CDR2 (germline): DFQATT, SNEGSKA (reference sequence). V shed 1 base and J shed 5 bases, with 14 bases lying between them. This CDR3 contains 14 residues. The CDR3 protein is CSARGHRGGETQYF. Here the CDR3 DNA reads TGCAGTGCTAGAGGCCACAGGGGAGGGGAGACCCAGTACTTC.

This clonotype was detected only a few times. The gene calls are TRBV6-2 or TRBV6-3 and TRBJ1-5; D may be TRBD1 (5 bases). This CDR3 region has 15 residues. Per germline, CDR1 MNHEY and CDR2 SVGEGT. Trimming left V 0 bases short and J 4 bases short, with 10 bases between. CDR3 DNA sequence: TGTGCCAGCAGTTACTCGGGGGGATGGAATCAGCCCCAGCATTTT. The encoded protein is CASSYSGGWNQPQHF.

There are many counts of this clonotype. The rearrangement uses TRBV28 and TRBJ2-4, with a possible D match to TRBD2 (6 bases). The CDR3 runs 15 residues. Germline CDR1 and CDR2: MDHEN and SYDVKM. V lost 5 bases to trimming and J lost 6 bases, with 17 bases between them. The CDR3: CASSQALGRRNIQYF. In DNA form, the CDR3 reads TGTGCCAGCAGTCAAGCTTTAGGGAGGAGAAACATTCAGTACTTC. The full variable domain, rest sourced from reference TRBV28 and TRBJ2-4, is DVKVTQSSRYLVKRTGEKVFLECVQDMDHENMFWYRQDPGLGLRLIYFSYDVKMKEKGDIPEGYSVSREKKERFSLILESASTNQTSMYLCASSQALGRRNIQYFGAGTRLSVL.

The chain carries TRBV25-1 and TRBJ1-2; D is possibly TRBD1 (6 bases). V was pared by 5 bases and J by 13 bases, with 17 bases between. Germline V CDR1 and CDR2: MGHDK, SYGVNS. The CDR3 runs 12 residues. This CDR3 reads CASSQPTGILTF. In DNA, the CDR3 is TGTGCCAGCAGTCAGCCTACAGGGATCCTCACCTTC.

This clonotype was observed many times. The V gene is TRBV29-1, the J gene TRBJ1-1; D call uncertain. The V end was cut by 4 bases, the J end by 4 bases, with 7 bases between. CDR1 is SQVTM and CDR2 is ANQGSEA in the germline V gene. This CDR3 has 11 residues. The CDR3 DNA follows: TGCAGCGTTGTCCGTGGCACTGAAGCTTTCTTT. Protein sequence: CSVVRGTEAFF.

This clonotype was seen many times. The chain uses TRBV12-3 or TRBV12-4 and TRBJ1-5; 10 nucleotides match TRBD1. The CDR3 consists of 17 residues. After removal of 4 bases from V and 2 bases from J, the junction contained 8 bases not matched to a gene. The CDR3 nucleotides are TGTGCCAGCAGTTATGGGACAGGGGATTTGGGCAATCAGCCCCAGCATTTT. Translating gives CASSYGTGDLGNQPQHF.

This sequence joins TRBV7-8 and TRBJ1-1; D gene ambiguous. Germline CDR1 reads SGHVS; CDR2 reads FQNEAQ. The CDR3 covers 14 residues. The V gene lost 6 bases and the J gene lost 1 base, with 12 bases spanning the gap. Here the CDR3 DNA reads TGTGCCAGCAGACGAACGGGGTGGAACACTGAAGCTTTCTTT. This gives the protein CASRRTGWNTEAFF.

This chain links TRBV9 with TRBJ2-1; 9 nucleotides align to TRBD2. CDR1 and CDR2 from the germline V gene are SGDLS and YYNGEE. CDR3 length: 16 residues. With V trimmed by 0 bases and J by 5 bases, 6 bases remained unmatched. CDR3 in DNA: TGTGCCAGCAGCGTAGGGCCTAGCGGGGTAGACAATGAGCAGTTCTTC. This codes for CASSVGPSGVDNEQFF.

This clonotype was seen many times. The rearrangement joins TRBV12-3 or TRBV12-4 to TRBJ1-5; no definite D call. There are 12 residues in the CDR3. Trimming removed 3 bases from V and 6 bases from J, with 6 bases in between. The CDR3 loop reads CASSLIPQPQHF. The CDR3 DNA sequence: TGTGCCAGCAGTTTGATCCCTCAGCCCCAGCATTTT.